This T cell receptor (beta chain) was recorded in a study of blood T cell repertoires in COVID-19. Study background: Some COVID-19 samples were acute and others convalescent; all came from the United States, Italy and Spain. Sample material is recorded as cDNA or gDNA derived from T cells, B-cell-depleted T cells, or PBMCs.

How the authors handled the data: By means of reference gene primer amplification, nucleated cell counts were estimated. Using immunoSEQ multiplex PCR, the repertoire was profiled, and TCRdb retains in-frame clones only, with some absent. V and J calls and clone size come straight from that table; D and trimming were deduced from the DNA. The sample shows tens of thousands of clones, around nine tenths of them seen only once. CDR3 length: 12 amino acids. Germline trimming cut 7 bases from V and 15 bases from J; bases unmatched to any gene: 8. The V gene's germline CDR1 is KGHDR and CDR2 SFDVKD. This TCR was recovered from a man between 25 and 39 years old with acute or convalescent COVID-19. Sequencing used peripheral blood. The gene calls are TRBV24-1 and TRBJ2-1, with TRBD1 matching over 10 bases. The CDR3 DNA is TGTGCCACCAGAGGTGGGACAGGGGCTTTGTTCTTC. It codes for CATRGGTGALFF.